The TCR beta chain described here comes from a study of circulating CD8 cells and anti-PD-1 response in melanoma. Study background: Anti-PD-1 was first-line therapy for about 50% of the 13 patients.

Sorting of live CD3+CD8+TCRalphabeta+ cells by PD-1 and/or TIGIT gave four subsets. Trimming left V 3 bases short and J 6 bases short, with 18 bases between. The CDR3 has 15 residues. Germline CDR1 reads MDHEN; CDR2 reads SYDVKM. By share of the sample, this clonotype is large. The antigen is not known. Study-level results: Only baseline and M1 samples entered the published repertoire comparisons. DNEG was most diverse; TIGIT repertoires were least diverse. At M1, fewer than 8% of TRB clonotypes appeared in multiple subsets.

The QIAseq Immune Repertoire TCR panel built the libraries from around 15 ng of total RNA. Via MiXCR, TCRdb re-called the reads, giving one row per CDR3 protein. The profile shows 300 or so distinct CDR3 sequences, about a tenth of them singletons. This specimen was CD8+ T cells from PBMCs, taken at baseline or after one month of anti-PD-1 therapy (not recorded which). The clonotype was recovered from a human donor with melanoma. The chain carries TRBV28 and TRBJ2-7; D tentatively reads TRBD1 or TRBD2 (5 bases each). CDR3 nucleotides: TGTGCCAGCAGTTTTGGGACGGAATCCCCCCTCGAGCAGTACTTC. It yields the protein CASSFGTESPLEQYF. The full variable domain, its missing parts supplied by reference TRBV28 and TRBJ2-7, is DVKVTQSSRYLVKRTGEKVFLECVQDMDHENMFWYRQDPGLGLRLIYFSYDVKMKEKGDIPEGYSVSREKKERFSLILESASTNQTSMYLCASSFGTESPLEQYFGPGTRLTVT.